The present TCR beta chain was sequenced within a study of shared clonotypes between healthy human individuals. Points from the study as a whole: An effect of sequencing depth on clonotype sharing among donors was expected.

CD45RO-negative, CCR7-positively selected cells formed the naive CD8 fraction, excluding terminally differentiated effector memory CD45RA+ cells. Profiled with immunoSEQ multiplex PCR; TCRdb holds only in-frame clones, not every one. The table has about 820,000 clones, 80% to 95% seen once. Germline CDR1 reads MDHEN; CDR2 reads SYDVKM. The CDR3 sequence is 13 residues long. With 7 bases clipped from V and 6 bases from J, the junction kept 6 bases outside the gene matches. A remark on this clone: Antigen unknown.

The TCR sequence derives from a young man in good health. The rearrangement joins TRBV28 to TRBJ1-2; TRBD1 aligns across 9 bases. Sequencing input: naive CD8+ T cells sorted from blood. CDR3 in DNA: TGTGCCAGCATTGGGACAGGGTCCCATGGCTACACCTTC. Translating gives CASIGTGSHGYTF.